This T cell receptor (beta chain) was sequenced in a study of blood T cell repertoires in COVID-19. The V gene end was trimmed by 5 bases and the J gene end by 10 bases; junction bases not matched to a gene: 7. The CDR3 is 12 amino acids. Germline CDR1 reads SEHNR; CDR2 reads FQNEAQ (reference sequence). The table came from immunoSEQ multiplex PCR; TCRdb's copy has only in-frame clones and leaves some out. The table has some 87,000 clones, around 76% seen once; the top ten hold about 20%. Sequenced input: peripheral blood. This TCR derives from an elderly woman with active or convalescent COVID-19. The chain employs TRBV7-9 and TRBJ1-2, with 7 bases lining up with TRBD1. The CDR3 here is CASSAGGAPYTF. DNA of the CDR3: TGTGCCAGCAGCGCAGGGGGAGCCCCCTACACCTTC.